The rows below give T cell receptor beta chains drawn from one sample of a study of T cells after posttransplantation cyclophosphamide. Some clones are missing from TCRdb's copy, which holds only in-frame ones; the method was immunoSEQ multiplex PCR. The sample includes 35,000 to 50,000 clones, 90% of them seen just once. This specimen consisted of PBMCs, obtained less than 70 days after allogeneic stem cell transplant with posttransplant cyclophosphamide. These receptors were taken from a male patient aged 60-70 years who received an allogeneic stem cell transplant from a related donor and was CMV-positive. Part of the T cells may come from the graft donor. Both conserved end residues are part of each CDR3. D genes are given only for firm matches. Rows may omit the clone size; those that give it use once, few, many or a size class.

j_call,v_call,d_call,clone_size,cdr3_nt,cdr3_aa
TRBJ2-3,TRBV5-1,-,once,TGCGCCAGCAGGCGGGGGCTGGGGGCAGATACGCAGTATTTT,CASRRGLGADTQYF
TRBJ2-3,TRBV5-4,-,-,TGTGCCAGCAGCTTAATTAGCCCTGGCACAGATACGCAGTATTTT,CASSLISPGTDTQYF
TRBJ2-7,TRBV19,-,once,TGTGCCAGTAGCCAAGACGGAGGGAAGGCCTACGAGCAGTACTTC,CASSQDGGKAYEQYF
TRBJ1-5,TRBV5-8,TRBD1,-,TGTGCCAGCAGCTTGGCAGTTGGGACAGGGGGCATGGGCAATCAGCCCCAGCATTTT,CASSLAVGTGGMGNQPQHF
TRBJ1-5,TRBV6-1,TRBD1,-,TGTGCCAGCAGTGAATTTGATTTGGACAGGGTAGGGTTGGGCAATCAGCCCCAGCATTTT,CASSEFDLDRVGLGNQPQHF
TRBJ2-3,TRBV7-9,TRBD1,-,TGTGCCAGCAGCTTTACAATTGGGGACAGGGAGGGTAGCACAGATACGCAGTATTTT,CASSFTIGDREGSTDTQYF
TRBJ2-2,TRBV7-2,-,once,TGTGCCAGCAGCTTAAGGGGCATGAACACCGGGGAGCTGTTTTTT,CASSLRGMNTGELFF
TRBJ1-1,TRBV2,-,-,TGTGCCAGCAGTGATCAGGTAGTGGGCACTGAAGCTTTCTTT,CASSDQVVGTEAFF
TRBJ1-3,TRBV10-3,-,-,TGTGCCATCAGTTATACCCAGAACTCTGGAAACACCATATATTTT,CAISYTQNSGNTIYF
TRBJ2-1,TRBV2,TRBD2,-,TGTGCCAGCAGGCCCGGGACTAGCGGGCAAAATGAGCAGTTCTTC,CASRPGTSGQNEQFF
TRBJ2-4,TRBV6-1,TRBD1,-,TGTGCCAGCAGTGAAACAGGGGGTCAAGCCAAAAACATTCAGTACTTC,CASSETGGQAKNIQYF
TRBJ2-3,TRBV7-2,TRBD1,-,TGTGCCAGCAGCCTCCAGGGGGCAGGCTCAGATACGCAGTATTTT,CASSLQGAGSDTQYF
TRBJ1-2,TRBV11-2,TRBD1,few,TGTGCCAGCAGCTTTATGGGACAGGGACTATACACCTTC,CASSFMGQGLYTF
TRBJ1-2,TRBV30,-,-,TGTGCCTGGAGTGTGGCAGGGAACTATGGCTACACCTTC,CAWSVAGNYGYTF
TRBJ1-1,TRBV7-9,-,once,TGTGCCAGCAGCCTCCCCTACGCTGAAGCTTTCTTT,CASSLPYAEAFF
TRBJ2-3,TRBV30,-,-,TGTGCCTGGAGTGTCGGGGATACGCAGTATTTT,CAWSVGDTQYF
TRBJ1-2,TRBV29-1,-,once,TGCAGCGCCCAAGCCCCAGGGTCTAATGGCTACACCTTC,CSAQAPGSNGYTF
TRBJ1-2,TRBV12-5,TRBD1,-,TGTGCTAGTGGCCTTGGACAGGGCCTTGGCTACACCTTC,CASGLGQGLGYTF
TRBJ2-7,TRBV6-1,TRBD1,-,TGTGCCAGCACCACAGGGGACACCACCTACGAGCAGTACTTC,CASTTGDTTYEQYF
TRBJ1-1,TRBV27,TRBD1,-,TGTGCCAGCAGTTTCGCCACGACAGGGGCTGAAGCTTTCTTT,CASSFATTGAEAFF
TRBJ2-3,TRBV19,-,-,TGTGCCAGTAGTAGACGGGGGGCCCTAAGCACAGATACGCAGTATTTT,CASSRRGALSTDTQYF